The clone carrying this T cell receptor (beta chain) was picked up a small number of times. A second roughly 7 to 11 cycle PCR used barcoded and J-beta primers. Carrying 12 random nucleotides, a template-switch adaptor labeled each individual cDNA molecule. TCRdb re-derived calls from the 5' RACE reads in MiXCR, one entry per CDR3 protein. The sample carries 870,000 or so distinct CDR3 sequences, more than 25% recorded once. This record belongs to a study of blood T cells in healthy people across ages. Germline-derived CDR1 and CDR2 are DFQATT and SNEGSKA (reference sequence). The CDR3 runs to 15 residues. The V and J ends lost 2 bases and 0 bases respectively, with 11 bases between them.

The source is a woman over 75 in good health. The chain is built from TRBV20-1 and TRBJ1-5; D remains unclear. Sequencing used blood. The CDR3 spells CSARPTGNSNQPQHF. CDR3 nucleotide sequence: TGCAGTGCTAGACCGACGGGGAATAGCAATCAGCCCCAGCATTTT.